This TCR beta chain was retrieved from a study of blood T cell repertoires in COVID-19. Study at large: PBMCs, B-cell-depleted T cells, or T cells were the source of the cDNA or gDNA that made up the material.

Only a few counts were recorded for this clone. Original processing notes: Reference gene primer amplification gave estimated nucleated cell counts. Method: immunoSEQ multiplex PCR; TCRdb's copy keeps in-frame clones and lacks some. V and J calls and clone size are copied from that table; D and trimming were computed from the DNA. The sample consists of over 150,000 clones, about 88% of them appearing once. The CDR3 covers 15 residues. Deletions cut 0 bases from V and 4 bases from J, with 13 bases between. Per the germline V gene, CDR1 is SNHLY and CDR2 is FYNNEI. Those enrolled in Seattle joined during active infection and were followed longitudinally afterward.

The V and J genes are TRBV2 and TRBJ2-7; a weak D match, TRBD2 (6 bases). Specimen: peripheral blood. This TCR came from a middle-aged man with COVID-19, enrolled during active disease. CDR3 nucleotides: TGTGCCAGCAGTGAAGCCGGACGGGACTCGTACGAGCAGTACTTC. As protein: CASSEAGRDSYEQYF.